These T cell receptor beta chains were read from a single sample in a study of regulatory T cells in long-lasting Graves disease. TCRdb used MiXCR to reprocess the multiplex PCR reads, holding one entry per CDR3 protein. The sample shows fewer than 550,000 distinct CDR3 sequences, 15% to 20% of them seen only once. The sample also formed part of further work on T cells in Graves' hyperthyroidism and ophthalmopathy.

Sequences were derived from peripheral blood mononuclear cells (PBMCs), sampled at new diagnosis, from a patient treated with antithyroid drugs. The receptor set was obtained from a middle-aged woman with Graves disease. Both conserved end residues are part of each CDR3. Fields, in order: J gene, V gene, clone size, D gene, CDR3 protein, CDR3 DNA. The D gene is left open where the match is weak. Where a row states a size, it is once, few, many or the class of an expanded clone; other rows omit it.

>TRBJ1-5|TRBV5-1|once|-
CASSLEGPYQPQHF
TGCGCCAGCAGCTTGGAAGGTCCGTATCAGCCCCAGCATTTT
>TRBJ2-1|TRBV29-1|many|-
CSVGRGYNEQFF
TGCAGCGTGGGGCGGGGTTACAATGAGCAGTTCTTC
>TRBJ1-2|TRBV7-9|-|-
CASSLAGAGDTYGYTF
TGTGCCAGCAGCTTAGCCGGGGCAGGGGATACCTATGGCTACACCTTC
>TRBJ2-3|TRBV20-1|-|-
CSATSERTDTQYF
TGCAGTGCTACTAGCGAACGTACAGATACGCAGTATTTT
>TRBJ1-2|TRBV28|many|-
CASSPDSPYPNYGYTF
TGTGCCAGCAGCCCGGACAGCCCATATCCTAACTATGGCTACACCTTC
>TRBJ2-7|TRBV6-5|-|-
CASSLTVLTDKEQYF
TGTGCCAGCAGTTTGACAGTGTTAACAGACAAAGAGCAGTACTTC
>TRBJ2-5|TRBV3-1|many|-
CASSQLQETQYF
TGTGCCAGCAGCCAACTGCAAGAGACCCAGTACTTC
>TRBJ2-6|TRBV6-2/TRBV6-3|-|TRBD1
CASSYTGQGAGANVLTF
TGTGCCAGCAGTTACACGGGACAGGGGGCCGGGGCCAACGTCCTGACTTTC
>TRBJ2-7|TRBV20-1|many|-
CSAVGLGEQYF
TGCAGTGCTGTTGGACTTGGCGAGCAGTACTTC
>TRBJ1-1|TRBV2|many|-
CASSDQLNTEAFF
TGTGCCAGCAGTGACCAGTTGAACACTGAAGCTTTCTTT
>TRBJ1-1|TRBV4-1|-|-
CASSLRDAERAFF
TGCGCCAGCAGCCTCCGGGACGCAGAGCGAGCTTTCTTT
>TRBJ1-2|TRBV3-1|-|-
CASSQGTASYGYTF
TGTGCCAGCAGCCAAGGGACAGCCAGCTATGGCTACACCTTC
>TRBJ1-1|TRBV5-1|many|-
CASSLASENTEAFF
TGCGCCAGCAGCTTGGCCTCAGAGAACACTGAAGCTTTCTTT
>TRBJ2-7|TRBV5-5|many|-
CASSWDGKYEQYF
TGTGCCAGCAGCTGGGACGGAAAATACGAGCAGTACTTC
>TRBJ1-1|TRBV9|many|-
CASSVTDMNTEAFF
TGTGCCAGCAGCGTTACCGATATGAACACTGAAGCTTTCTTT
>TRBJ1-2|TRBV7-9|many|-
CASSLALGQGGGYTF
TGTGCCAGCAGCTTAGCCCTGGGACAAGGAGGCGGCTACACCTTC
>TRBJ1-4|TRBV7-9|-|-
CVSSSQSDPQSNEKLFF
TGTGTCAGCAGCTCTCAGTCAGATCCTCAGTCTAATGAAAAACTGTTTTTT
>TRBJ2-3|TRBV6-1|many|-
CASSESPKTADTQYF
TGTGCCAGCAGTGAAAGCCCAAAAACGGCAGATACGCAGTATTTT
>TRBJ2-3|TRBV7-8|many|-
CASRGGGAIDTQYF
TGTGCCAGCAGAGGTGGGGGGGCAATAGATACGCAGTATTTT
>TRBJ2-3|TRBV2|many|-
CASSGPPDGDTQYF
TGTGCCAGCAGTGGACCTCCCGACGGGGATACGCAGTATTTT
>TRBJ2-7|TRBV10-3|many|-
CAISEVGIRREQYF
TGTGCCATCAGTGAGGTGGGAATAAGGCGCGAGCAGTACTTC